This passage covers 2 T cell receptor beta chains from one sample sequenced in a study of graft-versus-host responses after intestinal transplantation. Assay used: immunoSEQ multiplex PCR; TCRdb lists only in-frame clones, some missing. The sample holds over 5,500 clones, around a quarter seen once. Labeling with CFSE marked about 200,000 responder cells, which were plated with about 200,000 irradiated, violet-dye-labeled stimulator cells. The sample consisted of alloreactive CD8+ T cells from a mixed lymphocyte reaction culture, taken before transplantation. Subset given: CFSE-low proliferating T cells sorted from roughly six-day pre-transplant mixed lymphocyte reaction (GvH or HvG direction). The source of these receptors is a human patient who was an organ donor for intestinal transplantation.

This clone was counted only a few times. J is TRBJ2-3 and V is TRBV11-1; the match to TRBD2 covers 7 bases. The CDR3 runs 17 residues. Germline V gives CDR1 SGHAT, CDR2 FQDESV (reference sequence). V was clipped by 1 base and J by 1 base; unmatched bases: 8. The CDR3: CASSLGVREMGTDTQYF. CDR3 nucleotides: TGTGCCAGCAGCTTAGGTGTGCGGGAGATGGGCACAGATACGCAGTATTTT.

V and J are TRBV4-3 and TRBJ1-2; D call uncertain. CDR1 and CDR2 from the germline V gene are LGHNA and YSLEER. The CDR3 runs 14 residues. Trimming stripped 0 bases from V and 1 base from J, with 6 bases between. CDR3 in DNA: TGCGCCAGCAGCCAAGATTCATTTAACTATGGCTACACCTTC. Its translation: CASSQDSFNYGYTF.